One sample yielded the 10 T cell receptor beta chains listed below, sequenced in a study of radiation and T cells in renal cell carcinoma. The repertoire was sequenced with immunoSEQ multiplex PCR; TCRdb's copy has only in-frame clones and lacks some. This repertoire shows about 130,000 clones, approximately 75% found once; its top ten account for 1.9%. As for time point: blood 2 weeks post-SBRT. As for treatment: 15 Gy SBRT to primary tumor, nephrectomy 4 weeks later. The specimen was blood, collected from a patient whose treatment included radiotherapy and nephrectomy. The origin of the receptors is a woman between 55 and 75 years old with renal cell carcinoma.

The V gene is TRBV15, the J gene TRBJ2-7; possibly TRBD1 for D (5 bases). The germline V and J ends were trimmed by 0 bases and 6 bases, with 12 bases remaining between them. Germline V lookup: CDR1 LNHNV, CDR2 YYDKDF (reference sequence). CDR3 length: 14 residues. As DNA, the CDR3 is TGTGCCACCAGCAGAGATAAGGGCCAGGGCGAGCAGTACTTC. It specifies CATSRDKGQGEQYF. The entire variable domain, with the rest obtained from reference TRBV15 and TRBJ2-7, is as follows: DAMVIQNPRYQVTQFGKPVTLSCSQTLNHNVMYWYQQKSSQAPKLLFHYYDKDFNNEADTPDNFQSRRPNTSFCFLDIRSPGLGDTAMYLCATSRDKGQGEQYFGPGTRLTVT.

The rearrangement links TRBV5-1 to TRBJ2-2, with 11 bases lining up with TRBD2. This CDR3 has 18 amino acids. Germline V gives CDR1 SGHRS, CDR2 YFSETQ. With V trimmed by 3 bases and J by 4 bases, 11 bases remained unmatched. The DNA for the CDR3 is TGCGCCAGCAGCTCAACCCCGGGACTAGCGGACATCACCGGGGAGCTGTTTTTT. Its protein is CASSSTPGLADITGELFF. Variable domain in full (rest from reference TRBV5-1 and TRBJ2-2): KAGVTQTPRYLIKTRGQQVTLSCSPISGHRSVSWYQQTPGQGLQFLFEYFSETQRNKGNFPGRFSGRQFSNSRSEMNVSTLELGDSALYLCASSSTPGLADITGELFFGEGSRLTVL.

The chain links TRBV18 to TRBJ2-7, with TRBD1 as a possible D gene (6 bases). The CDR3 totals 13 residues. V lost 3 bases and J lost 2, with 8 bases in between. Germline V lookup: CDR1 KGHSH, CDR2 LQKENI. The CDR3 DNA reads as TGTGCCAGCTCACCCGGACAGACCTACGAGCAGTACTTC. As protein: CASSPGQTYEQYF.

This rearrangement joins TRBV4-1 to TRBJ1-1; possible D gene TRBD1, 6 bases. Trimming shortened V by 0 bases and J by 5 bases, and 13 bases separated the two germline ends. CDR1 is MGHRA, CDR2 YSYEKL, per germline. The CDR3 sequence is 15 residues long. CDR3 sequence: CASSQDRQGRTEAFF. The CDR3 nucleotides read TGCGCCAGCAGCCAAGATCGTCAGGGGAGAACTGAAGCTTTCTTT.

This rearrangement joins TRBV6-5 to TRBJ2-6, with D possibly matching TRBD1 (5 bases). The V gene's germline CDR1 is MNHEY and CDR2 SVGAGI. Trimming took off 2 bases at V and 0 bases at J, with 8 bases between the two ends. CDR3 size: 16 residues. The CDR3 region is CASSYGHLSGANVLTF. CDR3 sequence (DNA): TGTGCCAGCAGTTACGGACATCTCTCTGGGGCCAACGTCCTGACTTTC.

The count of this clone is one. V and J are TRBV10-3 and TRBJ2-7; TRBD2 matches 9 bases. Trimming cost V 7 bases and J 4 bases; bases outside gene matches: 8. The CDR3 loop spans 14 amino acids. The germline V gene has CDR1 ENHRY and CDR2 SYGVKD. This CDR3 is CAIKRASGAYEQYF. CDR3 DNA sequence: TGTGCCATCAAGAGGGCTAGCGGGGCTTACGAGCAGTACTTC.

V gene TRBV6-5 combines with J gene TRBJ1-1, with 9 bases aligning to TRBD1. V was pared by 5 bases and J by 4 bases, with 2 bases of the junction left unmatched. This CDR3 spans 13 amino acids. Germline lookup yields CDR1 MNHEY and CDR2 SVGAGI. The DNA of the CDR3 is TGTGCCAGCAGTACGGACAGGGGCACTGAAGCTTTCTTT. Encoded protein: CASSTDRGTEAFF.

This clone rates as medium-sized (0.01 to 0.1%). The rearrangement links TRBV28 to TRBJ2-4, with TRBD2 matching over 13 bases. The V gene's germline CDR1 is MDHEN and CDR2 SYDVKM. The CDR3 totals 17 residues. V was pared by 3 bases and J by 7 bases, with 9 bases of the junction left unmatched. The DNA for the CDR3 is TGTGCCAGCAGTTTCCCCACTAGCGGGAGGGCCGCGAACATTCAGTACTTC. It is translated as CASSFPTSGRAANIQYF.

This clone was detected only a few times. J is TRBJ2-2 and V is TRBV19; D is unresolved. V was pared by 4 bases and J by 2 bases, with 11 bases between. In germline, CDR1 is LNHDA, CDR2 SQIVND (reference sequence). The CDR3 extends over 15 amino acids. In nucleotides, the CDR3 is TGTGCCAGTAGTAAAATAGGGCCTAACACCGGGGAGCTGTTTTTT. It codes for CASSKIGPNTGELFF. Full variable domain (remainder filled in from reference TRBV19 and TRBJ2-2): DGGITQSPKYLFRKEGQNVTLSCEQNLNHDAMYWYRQDPGQGLRLIYYSQIVNDFQKGDIAEGYSVSREKKESFPLTVTSAQKNPTAFYLCASSKIGPNTGELFFGEGSRLTVL.

The chain joins TRBV2 to TRBJ1-2; 7 bases match TRBD1. Trimming took 7 bases from V and 4 from J; bases not matched to a gene: 12. Germline CDR1 is SNHLY and CDR2 is FYNNEI. CDR3 length equals 15 residues. In DNA, the CDR3 is TGTGCCAGCACCACTAGGGCGGCAGGGGGCTATGGCTACACCTTC. It codes for CASTTRAAGGYGYTF.